Listed here are 8 T cell receptor beta chains from one sample, sequenced in a study of T cells after yellow fever vaccination. Using its own MiXCR run on the 5' RACE reads, TCRdb lists one record per CDR3 protein. The sample contains about 320,000 distinct CDR3 sequences, 3.5% to 5% of which appear only once. The material sequenced was PBMCs, taken 15 days after the yellow fever booster vaccination. These receptors originate from a man aged 18 to 30 who received the YFV17D yellow fever vaccine.

This clonotype was counted a few times. V gene TRBV20-1 combines with J gene TRBJ1-2; 8 nucleotides align to TRBD1. CDR3 length: 16 amino acids. Germline values: CDR1 DFQATT, CDR2 SNEGSKA (reference sequence). The V gene end was trimmed by 1 base and the J gene end by 9 bases; junction bases not matched to a gene: 16. The chain's CDR3 is CSARGGQVNSFQSYTF. For the CDR3, the DNA is TGCAGTGCTAGAGGGGGACAGGTAAATTCGTTTCAGAGCTACACCTTC.

This clonotype was found many times. The chain couples TRBV20-1 to TRBJ1-1; 7 bases map to TRBD1. Looked up from germline, CDR1 is DFQATT and CDR2 is SNEGSKA (reference sequence). The CDR3 covers 15 residues. V shed 3 bases and J 0 bases; nucleotides not matched to a gene: 7. Here the CDR3 DNA reads TGCAGTGCTAGCAAAAACAGGGGCCTGAACACTGAAGCTTTCTTT. Encoded protein: CSASKNRGLNTEAFF.

This clonotype was detected ten times or more. This chain links TRBV5-1 with TRBJ2-5, with TRBD2 identical over 7 bases. V gave up 0 bases and J gave up 7 bases; unmatched junction bases: 3. The CDR3 extends over 13 amino acids. The germline V gene has CDR1 SGHRS and CDR2 YFSETQ. CDR3 amino acids: CASSLAWEGTQYF. CDR3 bases: TGCGCCAGCAGCTTGGCCTGGGAGGGGACCCAGTACTTC.

This clonotype has a handful of counts. The chain carries TRBV7-2 and TRBJ1-2, with a possible D match to TRBD1 (5 bases). Germline V gene data show CDR1 as SGHTA and CDR2 as FQGNSA. V was clipped by 5 bases and J by 6 bases, with 13 bases between them. CDR3 length: 13 residues. The chain's CDR3 is CASSPGNSNGYTF. CDR3 sequence (DNA): TGTGCCAGCAGCCCAGGGAATTCTAATGGCTACACCTTC.

There are many counts of this clonotype. The chain has TRBV27 and TRBJ1-4; possible D gene TRBD1, 5 bases. Trimming cost V 8 bases and J 5 bases, with 12 bases left between them. This CDR3 is 13 amino acids long. Germline values: CDR1 MNHEY, CDR2 SMNVEV (reference sequence). CDR3 residues: CASGTGPNEKLFF. The CDR3, as DNA: TGTGCCAGCGGGACGGGCCCCAATGAAAAACTGTTTTTT.

This clonotype was observed many times. The genes are TRBV4-2 and TRBJ1-2; no clear D gene. Per germline, CDR1 LGHNA and CDR2 YNFKEQ. The CDR3 loop spans 13 amino acids. The germline V and J ends were trimmed by 1 base and 6 bases, with 9 bases remaining between them. CDR3 sequence: CASSQGPGDGYTF. The CDR3 DNA reads TGTGCCAGCAGCCAAGGTCCCGGGGATGGCTACACCTTC.

In its sample, this clonotype was seen many times. J is TRBJ2-7 and V is TRBV10-3; D gene uncertain. Per the germline V gene, CDR1 is ENHRY and CDR2 is SYGVKD. Trimming stripped 0 bases from V and 7 bases from J, with 7 bases between. The CDR3 is made up of 12 amino acids. The CDR3 region has the DNA TGTGCCATCAGTGAGTCGCTCGTTGAGCAGTACGTC. Translating it yields CAISESLVEQYV.

The table lists this clonotype with a few counts. V usage is TRBV6-2 or TRBV6-3 and J usage is TRBJ1-5; D might be TRBD1 (5 bases). Trimming cost V 7 bases and J 5 bases, with 12 bases left between them. Germline CDR1 reads MNHEY; CDR2 reads SVGEGT. The CDR3 contains 13 residues. CDR3 residues: CASKQDTYQPQHF. In DNA form, the CDR3 reads TGTGCCAGCAAACAGGATACTTATCAGCCCCAGCATTTT.